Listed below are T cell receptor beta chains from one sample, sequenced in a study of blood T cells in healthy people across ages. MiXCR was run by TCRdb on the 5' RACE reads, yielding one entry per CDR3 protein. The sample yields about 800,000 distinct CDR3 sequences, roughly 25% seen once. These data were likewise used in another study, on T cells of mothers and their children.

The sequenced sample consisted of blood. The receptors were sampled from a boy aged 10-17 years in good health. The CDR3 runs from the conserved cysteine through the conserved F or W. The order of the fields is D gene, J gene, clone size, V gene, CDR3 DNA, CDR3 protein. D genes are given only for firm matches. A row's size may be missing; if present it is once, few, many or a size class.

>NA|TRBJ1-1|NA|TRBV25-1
TGTGCCAGCAGGGGGGCAGGTGGGCCTGCTGAAGCTTTCTTT
CASRGAGGPAEAFF
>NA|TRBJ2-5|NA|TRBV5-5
TGTGCCAGCAGCTCGACCAGGGTCGGGGCCTCGTGCCAAGAGACCCAGTACTTC
CASSSTRVGASCQETQYF
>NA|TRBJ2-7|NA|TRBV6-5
TGTGCCAGCAGCTTACAGACTACCTACGAGCAGTACTTC
CASSLQTTYEQYF
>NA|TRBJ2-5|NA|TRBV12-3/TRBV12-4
TGTGCCAGCAGTACCTGGGCCGTCCCGGCGGAGACCCAGTACTTC
CASSTWAVPAETQYF
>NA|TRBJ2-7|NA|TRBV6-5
TGTGCCAGCAGTTACTCGGGGGACGGATCCTACGAGCAGTACTTC
CASSYSGDGSYEQYF
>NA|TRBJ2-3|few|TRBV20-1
TGCAGTGCTAGCTTGAAGGATACGCAGTATTTT
CSASLKDTQYF
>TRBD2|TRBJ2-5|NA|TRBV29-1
TGCAGCGCCACACTAGCGGGGGGCCAAGAGACCCAGTACTTC
CSATLAGGQETQYF
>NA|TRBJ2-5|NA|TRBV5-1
TGCGCCAGCAGCTTGGCTCATCAGACAGGAGAGACCCAGTACTTC
CASSLAHQTGETQYF
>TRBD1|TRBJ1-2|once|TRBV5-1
TGCGCCAGCACTAAAGGACAGGCGGAGGGCAGCTATGGCTACACCTTC
CASTKGQAEGSYGYTF
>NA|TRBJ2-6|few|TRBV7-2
TGTGCCAGCAGCTTAGCGATCAGGGCTGGGGCCAACGTCCTGACTTTC
CASSLAIRAGANVLTF
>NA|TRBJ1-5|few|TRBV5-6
TGTGCCAGCAGCTTGGGTAGGTGGGTTAATCAGCCCCAGCATTTT
CASSLGRWVNQPQHF
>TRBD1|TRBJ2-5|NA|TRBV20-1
TGCAGTGCCGCTCCGGGACAGGCAAGGGAGACCCAGTACTTC
CSAAPGQARETQYF
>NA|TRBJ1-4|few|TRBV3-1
TGTGCCAGCAGCCAAGATCCGAGGGGAACTAATGAAAAACTGTTTTTT
CASSQDPRGTNEKLFF
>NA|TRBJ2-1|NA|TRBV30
TGTGCCTGGAGTGGTTTTAGGTCCGATGAGCAGTTCTTC
CAWSGFRSDEQFF
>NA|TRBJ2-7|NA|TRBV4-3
TGCGCCAGCAGCCAAGAAGTGGAGTACGAGCAGTACTTC
CASSQEVEYEQYF
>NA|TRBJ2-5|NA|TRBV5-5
TGTGCCAGCAGCTTCGGTCCAGAAGGGAGGGAGACCCAGTACTTC
CASSFGPEGRETQYF
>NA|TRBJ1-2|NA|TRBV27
TGTGCCAGCAGGGCGTTGGACAACTATGGCTACACCTTC
CASRALDNYGYTF
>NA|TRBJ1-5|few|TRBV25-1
TGTGCCAGCAGTACTCGTAGCAATCAGCCCCAGCATTTT
CASSTRSNQPQHF
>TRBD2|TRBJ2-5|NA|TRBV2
TGTGCCAGCAGTGAAGCAGGACTAGCGGAGTTCTATTACTTC
CASSEAGLAEFYYF
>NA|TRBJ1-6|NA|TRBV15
TGTGCCACCATGTCGAGGGGTTCCTATAATTCACCCCTCCACTTT
CATMSRGSYNSPLHF
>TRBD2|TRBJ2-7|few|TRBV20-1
TGCAGTGTTAGAGATGCCACCAGCGGGGTCCCCTACGAGCAGTACTTC
CSVRDATSGVPYEQYF
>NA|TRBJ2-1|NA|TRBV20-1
TGCAGTGCTAGAGCTCTACCGGAGACCTCCTACAATGAGCAGTTCTTC
CSARALPETSYNEQFF
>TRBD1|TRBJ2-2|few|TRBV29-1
TGCAGCGTTGAGGGTTTTGGCCGCAAGACAGGGGGGAGCGGGGAGCTGTTTTTT
CSVEGFGRKTGGSGELFF
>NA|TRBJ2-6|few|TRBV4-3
TGCGCCAGCAGCCAAGATCTGACCAGGGCCACCTCTGGGGCCAACGTCCTGACTTTC
CASSQDLTRATSGANVLTF
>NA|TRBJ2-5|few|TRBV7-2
TGTGCCAGCAGCTTAGACCACCCTGGCGGCTCGCAAGAGACCCAGTACTTC
CASSLDHPGGSQETQYF
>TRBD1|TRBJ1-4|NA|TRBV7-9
TGTGCCAGCAGCTTGGACAGGGAACAGGGTGAAAAACTGTTTTTT
CASSLDREQGEKLFF
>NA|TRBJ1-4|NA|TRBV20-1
TGCAGTGCTAGACAGCTACCAACTAATGAAAAACTGTTTTTT
CSARQLPTNEKLFF
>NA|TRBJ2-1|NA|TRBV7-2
TGTGCCAGCAGCTTATTAGTTCACAATGAGCAGTTCTTC
CASSLLVHNEQFF
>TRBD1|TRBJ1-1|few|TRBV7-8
TGTGCCAGCAGCTTAAATTCTGGCAGGGGGCTCTCTGAAGCTTTCTTT
CASSLNSGRGLSEAFF
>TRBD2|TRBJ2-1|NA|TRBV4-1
TGCGCCAGCAGCCAGCGGGGGGTCTCCTACAATGAGCAGTTCTTC
CASSQRGVSYNEQFF
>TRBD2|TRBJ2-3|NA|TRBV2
TGTGCCAGCAGCATAATGGGAGCGGGGAGCACAGATACGCAGTATTTT
CASSIMGAGSTDTQYF
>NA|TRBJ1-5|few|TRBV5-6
TGTGCCAGCAGCTTGGGGGGACACCAATATAGCAATCAGCCCCAGCATTTT
CASSLGGHQYSNQPQHF
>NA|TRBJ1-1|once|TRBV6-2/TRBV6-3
TGTGCCAGCAGTTACGATGGGGAAACTGAAGCTTTCTTT
CASSYDGETEAFF
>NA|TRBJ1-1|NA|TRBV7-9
TGTGCCAGCTTCCCTTCAGGTGGTGCTGAAGCTTTCTTT
CASFPSGGAEAFF
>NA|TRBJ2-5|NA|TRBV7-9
TGTGCCAGCAGCTTAGTGGGGATCGGACAAGAGACCCAGTACTTC
CASSLVGIGQETQYF
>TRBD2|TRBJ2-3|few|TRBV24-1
TGTGCCACCAGTGCCCCGAAAGCGGGAGGGCCGGATACGCAGTATTTT
CATSAPKAGGPDTQYF
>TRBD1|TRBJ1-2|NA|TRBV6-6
TGTGCCAGCAGTTACTTTCCTTGGACAGGGGGCGAGCCTGATGGCTACACCTTC
CASSYFPWTGGEPDGYTF
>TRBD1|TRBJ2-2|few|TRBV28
TGTGCCAGCAGTCAGACAGGGGGGAGGACCGGGGAGCTGTTTTTT
CASSQTGGRTGELFF
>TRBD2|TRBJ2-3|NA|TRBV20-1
TGCAGTGCTAGCGGGGGGGCCCCAGATACGCAGTATTTT
CSASGGAPDTQYF
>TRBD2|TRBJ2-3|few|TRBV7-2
TGTGCCAGCAGAGTGAGACTAGCGGGCGGCACAGATACGCAGTATTTT
CASRVRLAGGTDTQYF
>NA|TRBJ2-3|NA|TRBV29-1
TGCAGCGTTCCACCCGCAAGAGTTGAAGATACGCAGTATTTT
CSVPPARVEDTQYF
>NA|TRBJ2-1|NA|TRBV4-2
TGTGCCAGCAGCCAAAAGATAGGGATTTCCTACAATGAGCAGTTCTTC
CASSQKIGISYNEQFF
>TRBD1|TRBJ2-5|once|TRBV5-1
TGCGCCAGCAAGGGGCTGGGACAGGGGTCAGAGACCCAGTACTTC
CASKGLGQGSETQYF
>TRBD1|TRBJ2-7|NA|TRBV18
TGTGCCAGCTCACCTACTACAGGGGACTACGAGCAGTACTTC
CASSPTTGDYEQYF
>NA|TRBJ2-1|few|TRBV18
TGTGCCAGCTCACCCCATAAGAGATTGAGTGAGCAGTTCTTC
CASSPHKRLSEQFF